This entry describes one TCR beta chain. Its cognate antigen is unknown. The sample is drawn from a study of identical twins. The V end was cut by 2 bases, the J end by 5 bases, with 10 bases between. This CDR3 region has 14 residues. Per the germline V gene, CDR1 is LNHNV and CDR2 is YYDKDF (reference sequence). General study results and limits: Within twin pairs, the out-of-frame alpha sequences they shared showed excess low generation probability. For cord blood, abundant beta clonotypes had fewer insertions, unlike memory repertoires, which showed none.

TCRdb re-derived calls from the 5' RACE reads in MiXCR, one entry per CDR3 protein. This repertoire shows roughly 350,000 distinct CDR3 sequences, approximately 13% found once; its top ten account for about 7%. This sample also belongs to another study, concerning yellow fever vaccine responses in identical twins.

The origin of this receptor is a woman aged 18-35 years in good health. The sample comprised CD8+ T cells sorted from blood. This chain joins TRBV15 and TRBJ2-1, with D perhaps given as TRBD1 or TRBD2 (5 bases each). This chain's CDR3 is CATSRPGPNNEQFF. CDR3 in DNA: TGTGCCACCAGCAGACCGGGACCCAACAATGAGCAGTTCTTC.